Listed here is a single TCR beta chain. Its specificity is unknown. Assay: immunoSEQ multiplex PCR; the TCRdb copy retains only in-frame clones and omits some. The sample has about 2.2 million clones, 85% to 95% seen once. Unmatched junction bases numbered 9, after V lost 5 bases and J lost 7 bases. The CDR3 extends over 15 amino acids. Germline V lookup: CDR1 SGHTA, CDR2 FQGTGA. Only CD45RO-negative cells positively selected for CCR7 counted as naive CD8 cells, so terminally differentiated effector memory CD45RA+ cells were excluded. The data were taken from a study of shared clonotypes between healthy human individuals. Study-level background: Aged 18 to 49, the donors were two women and a few men.

General study results and limits: How much donors shared clonotypes was expected to be affected by sequencing depth. Larger estimated richness was generally recorded for naive subsets relative to memory subsets.

The TCR was taken from a man aged 18 to 29 in good health. Some clones in this sample may be carry-over from other donors' samples. Sequencing input: naive CD8+ T cells from PBMCs. V is TRBV7-3 and J is TRBJ2-1; TRBD2 matches at 9 bases. CDR3 nucleotides: TGTGCCAGCAGCCCCCGGACTAGCGTTAATAATGAGCAGTTCTTC. Translated, it gives CASSPRTSVNNEQFF.